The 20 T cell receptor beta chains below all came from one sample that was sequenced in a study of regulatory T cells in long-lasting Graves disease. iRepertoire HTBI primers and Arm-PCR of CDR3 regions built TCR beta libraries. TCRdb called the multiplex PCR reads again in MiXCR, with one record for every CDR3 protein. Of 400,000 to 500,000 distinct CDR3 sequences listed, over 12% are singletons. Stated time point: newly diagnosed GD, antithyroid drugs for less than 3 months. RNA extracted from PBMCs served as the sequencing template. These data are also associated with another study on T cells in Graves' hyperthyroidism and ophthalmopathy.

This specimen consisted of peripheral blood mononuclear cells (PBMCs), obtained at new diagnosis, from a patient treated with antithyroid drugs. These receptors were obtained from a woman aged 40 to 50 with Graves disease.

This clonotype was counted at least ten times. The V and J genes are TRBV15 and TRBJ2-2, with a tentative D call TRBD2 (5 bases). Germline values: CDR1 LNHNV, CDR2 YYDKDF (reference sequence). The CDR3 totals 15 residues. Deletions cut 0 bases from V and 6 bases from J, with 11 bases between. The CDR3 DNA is TGTGCCACCAGCAGAGAATTGAGGGTGGCCGGGGAGCTGTTTTTT. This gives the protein CATSRELRVAGELFF.

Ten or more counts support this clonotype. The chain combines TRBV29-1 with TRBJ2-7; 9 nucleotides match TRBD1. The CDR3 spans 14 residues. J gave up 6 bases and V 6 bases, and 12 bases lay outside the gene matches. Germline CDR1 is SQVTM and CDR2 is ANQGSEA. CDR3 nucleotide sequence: TGCAGCGTCGTACCTATAGGACAGGGGTCCGAGCAGTACTTC. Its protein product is CSVVPIGQGSEQYF.

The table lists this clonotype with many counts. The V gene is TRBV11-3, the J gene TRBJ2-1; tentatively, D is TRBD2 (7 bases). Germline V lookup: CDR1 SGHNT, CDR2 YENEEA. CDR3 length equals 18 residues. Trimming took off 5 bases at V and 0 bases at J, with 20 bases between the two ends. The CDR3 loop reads CASSAMKSGTSSYNEQFF. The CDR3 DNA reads TGTGCCAGCAGCGCAATGAAAAGCGGGACAAGCTCCTACAATGAGCAGTTCTTC.

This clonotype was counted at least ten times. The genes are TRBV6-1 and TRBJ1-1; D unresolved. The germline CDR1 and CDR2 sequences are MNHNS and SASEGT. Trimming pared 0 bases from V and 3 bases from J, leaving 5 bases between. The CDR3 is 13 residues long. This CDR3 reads CASSEAIYTEAFF. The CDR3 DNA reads TGTGCCAGCAGTGAAGCCATTTACACTGAAGCTTTCTTT.

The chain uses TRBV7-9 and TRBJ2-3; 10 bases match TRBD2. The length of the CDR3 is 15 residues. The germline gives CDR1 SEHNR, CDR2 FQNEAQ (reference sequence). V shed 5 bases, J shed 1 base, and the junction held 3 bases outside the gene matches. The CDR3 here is CASSPLAGGTDTQYF. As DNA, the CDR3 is TGTGCCAGCAGCCCCCTAGCGGGAGGCACAGATACGCAGTATTTT.

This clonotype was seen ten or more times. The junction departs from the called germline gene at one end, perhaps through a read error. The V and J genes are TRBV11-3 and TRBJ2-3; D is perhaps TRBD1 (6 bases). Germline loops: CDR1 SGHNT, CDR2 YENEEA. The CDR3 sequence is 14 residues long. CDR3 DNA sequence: TGTGCCAGCAACTTAGGGGACACCACAGATACGCAGTATTTT. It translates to CASNLGDTTDTQYF.

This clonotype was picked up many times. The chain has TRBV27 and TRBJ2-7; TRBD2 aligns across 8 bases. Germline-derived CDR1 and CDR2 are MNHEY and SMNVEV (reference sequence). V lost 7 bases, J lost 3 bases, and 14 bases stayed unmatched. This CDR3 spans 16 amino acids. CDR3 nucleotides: TGTGCCAGCACCCCGATAGCGGGACAAACCCTCTACGAGCAGTACTTC. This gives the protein CASTPIAGQTLYEQYF.

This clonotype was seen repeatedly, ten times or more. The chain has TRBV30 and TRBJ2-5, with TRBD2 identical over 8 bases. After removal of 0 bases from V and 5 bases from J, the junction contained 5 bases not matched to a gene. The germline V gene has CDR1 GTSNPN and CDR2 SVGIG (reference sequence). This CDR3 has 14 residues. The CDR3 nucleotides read TGTGCCTGGAGTGTAGGACTAGCTACGGAGACCCAGTACTTC. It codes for CAWSVGLATETQYF.

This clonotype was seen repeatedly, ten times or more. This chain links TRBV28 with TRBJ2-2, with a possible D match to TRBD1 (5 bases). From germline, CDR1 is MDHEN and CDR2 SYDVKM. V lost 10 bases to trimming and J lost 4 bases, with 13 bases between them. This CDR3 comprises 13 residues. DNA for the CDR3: TGTGCCACAATCCGACAGTCCACCGGGGAGCTGTTTTTT. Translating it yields CATIRQSTGELFF.

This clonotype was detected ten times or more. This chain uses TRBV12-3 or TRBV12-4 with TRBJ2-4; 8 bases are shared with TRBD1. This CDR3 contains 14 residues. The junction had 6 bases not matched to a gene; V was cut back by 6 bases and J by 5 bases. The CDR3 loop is CASSHQDRENIQYF. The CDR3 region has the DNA TGTGCCAGCAGCCACCAGGACAGGGAAAACATTCAGTACTTC.

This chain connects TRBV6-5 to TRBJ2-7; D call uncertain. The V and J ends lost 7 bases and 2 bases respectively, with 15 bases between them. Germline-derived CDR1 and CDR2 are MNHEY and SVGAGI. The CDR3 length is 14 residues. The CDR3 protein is CASTARQVAYEQYF. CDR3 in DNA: TGTGCCAGCACGGCCCGGCAGGTAGCCTACGAGCAGTACTTC.

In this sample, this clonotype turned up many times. The CDR3 DNA follows: TGTGCCACTGGGGTAGACTACGAGCAGTACTTC. As protein: CATGVDYEQYF. The rearrangement uses TRBV24-1 and TRBJ2-7, with D unclear. V shed 10 bases and J shed 3 bases, with 9 bases lying between them. There are 11 residues in the CDR3. Germline lookup yields CDR1 KGHDR and CDR2 SFDVKD.

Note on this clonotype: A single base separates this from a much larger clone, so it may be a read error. CDR3 loop: CASSFYTTAENIQYF. CDR3 DNA sequence: TGTGCCAGCAGTTTTTACACAACGGCCGAAAACATTCAGTACTTC. The V call is TRBV28, the J call TRBJ2-4, with D unresolved. This CDR3 region has 15 residues. Trimming cost V 3 bases and J 5 bases, with 14 bases left between them. Germline V CDR1 and CDR2: MDHEN, SYDVKM.

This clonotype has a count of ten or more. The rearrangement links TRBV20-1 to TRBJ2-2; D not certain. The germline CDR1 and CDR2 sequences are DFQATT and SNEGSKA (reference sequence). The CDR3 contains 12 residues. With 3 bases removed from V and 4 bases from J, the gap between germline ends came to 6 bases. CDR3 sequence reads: CSASLTTGELFF. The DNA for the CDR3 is TGCAGTGCTAGTCTAACCACCGGGGAGCTGTTTTTT.

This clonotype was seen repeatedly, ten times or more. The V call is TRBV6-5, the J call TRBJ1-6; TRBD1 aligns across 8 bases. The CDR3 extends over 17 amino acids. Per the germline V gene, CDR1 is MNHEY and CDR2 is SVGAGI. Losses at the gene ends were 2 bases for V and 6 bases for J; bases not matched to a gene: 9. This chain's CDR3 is CASSYGGGQGSNSPLHF. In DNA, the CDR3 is TGTGCCAGCAGTTACGGGGGCGGACAGGGTAGTAATTCACCCCTCCACTTT.

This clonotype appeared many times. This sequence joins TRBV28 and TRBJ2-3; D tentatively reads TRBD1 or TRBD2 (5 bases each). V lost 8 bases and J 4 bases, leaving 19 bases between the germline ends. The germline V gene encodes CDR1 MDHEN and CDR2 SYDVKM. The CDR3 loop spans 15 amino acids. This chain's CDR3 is CASATPGTVADTQYF. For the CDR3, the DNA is TGTGCCAGCGCGACTCCGGGGACCGTCGCAGATACGCAGTATTTT. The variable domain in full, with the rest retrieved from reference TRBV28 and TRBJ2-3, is DVKVTQSSRYLVKRTGEKVFLECVQDMDHENMFWYRQDPGLGLRLIYFSYDVKMKEKGDIPEGYSVSREKKERFSLILESASTNQTSMYLCASATPGTVADTQYFGPGTRLTVL.

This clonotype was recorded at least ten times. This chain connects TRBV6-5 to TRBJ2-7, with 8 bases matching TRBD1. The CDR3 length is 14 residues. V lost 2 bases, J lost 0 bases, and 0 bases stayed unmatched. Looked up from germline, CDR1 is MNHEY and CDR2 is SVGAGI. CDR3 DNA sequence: TGTGCCAGCAGTTACGGACAGGGCTCCTACGAGCAGTACTTC. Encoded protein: CASSYGQGSYEQYF.

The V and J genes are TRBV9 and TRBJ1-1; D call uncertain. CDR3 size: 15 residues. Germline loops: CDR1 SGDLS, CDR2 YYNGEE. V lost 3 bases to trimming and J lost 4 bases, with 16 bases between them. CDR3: CASSADPIGSTEAFF. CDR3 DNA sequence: TGTGCCAGCAGCGCGGACCCAATTGGGAGCACTGAAGCTTTCTTT.

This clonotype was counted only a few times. The CDR3 protein is CASSRGTEGGTEAFF. CDR3 bases: TGCGCCAGCAGCCGAGGGACGGAGGGAGGCACTGAAGCTTTCTTT. V gene TRBV5-1 combines with J gene TRBJ1-1; D may be TRBD1 (5 bases). The V gene's germline CDR1 is SGHRS and CDR2 YFSETQ. The CDR3 sequence is 15 residues long. V lost 4 bases, J lost 4 bases, and 17 bases lay in between.

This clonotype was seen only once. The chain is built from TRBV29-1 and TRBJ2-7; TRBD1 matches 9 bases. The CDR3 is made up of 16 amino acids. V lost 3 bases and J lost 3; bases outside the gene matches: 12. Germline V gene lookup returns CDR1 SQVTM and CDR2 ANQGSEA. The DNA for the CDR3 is TGCAGCGTTGAGAACACAGGGGGCTCCGGGGGCTACGAGCAGTACTTC. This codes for CSVENTGGSGGYEQYF.